The 18 T cell receptor beta chains given below trace back to one sample, sequenced in a study of cytomegalovirus exposure and HLA in healthy donors. The study ran its PCR with 60 Vbeta and 13 Jbeta primers. Only in-frame clones appear in the TCRdb table, and some are missing; sequencing was by immunoSEQ multiplex PCR. Of over 150,000 clones in the sample, about 81% are singletons; the top ten hold roughly 0.99%. Sequencing was carried out using PBMCs. The receptors were gathered from a girl aged 2 to 9 in good health and CMV-seropositive.

This chain connects TRBV7-9 to TRBJ2-1, with D possibly TRBD2 on 6 matching bases. CDR1 SEHNR and CDR2 FQNEAQ come from the germline V gene (reference sequence). The CDR3 contains 19 residues. The germline V and J ends were trimmed by 5 bases and 5 bases, with 28 bases remaining between them. The CDR3 bases are TGTGCCAGCAGCCGTTACGCCCTTGGGAACGGGAGACCCCACAATGAGCAGTTCTTC. Residues: CASSRYALGNGRPHNEQFF. The full variable domain, in which reference TRBV7-9 and TRBJ2-1 provide the parts outside the CDR3, is DTGVSQNPRHKITKRGQNVTFRCDPISEHNRLYWYRQTLGQGPEFLTYFQNEAQLEKSRLLSDRFSAERPKGSFSTLEIQRTEQGDSAMYLCASSRYALGNGRPHNEQFFGPGTRLTVL.

Concerning this clone itself: The same CDR3 also results from other DNA sequences found in this sample. For the CDR3, the DNA is TGCGCCAGCAGCCAAGATAGGCGGGGATCCTACGAGCAGTACTTC. Protein: CASSQDRRGSYEQYF. The chain employs TRBV4-1 and TRBJ2-7; TRBD2 might be the D (6 bases). Deletions cut 0 bases from V and 1 base from J, with 10 bases between. This CDR3 region has 15 residues. CDR1 and CDR2 from the germline V gene are MGHRA and YSYEKL.

The genes are TRBV4-1 and TRBJ1-2, with a weak D call TRBD1 (6 bases). This CDR3 is 15 amino acids long. Germline V gene sequence: CDR1 MGHRA, CDR2 YSYEKL. With 0 bases removed from V and 7 bases from J, the gap between germline ends came to 15 bases. Here the CDR3 reads CASSQDQGQASGYTF. The CDR3 nucleotides read TGCGCCAGCAGCCAAGATCAGGGGCAAGCTAGTGGCTACACCTTC.

The gene calls are TRBV30 and TRBJ1-4; 7 nucleotides agree with TRBD1. This CDR3 has 14 amino acids. Trimming removed 2 bases from V and 3 bases from J; junction bases left unmatched: 3. In germline, CDR1 is GTSNPN, CDR2 SVGIG (reference sequence). The CDR3 region has the DNA TGTGCCTGGAGTTCCGGGACAGCTAATGAAAAACTGTTTTTT. Protein: CAWSSGTANEKLFF.

The chain links TRBV6-6 to TRBJ2-2; a weak D match, TRBD2 (6 bases). The V end was cut by 11 bases, the J end by 1 base, with 8 bases between. CDR3 size: 12 residues. Germline assignment: CDR1 MNHNY and CDR2 SVGAGI (reference sequence). CDR3 sequence (DNA): TGTGCCGGGGGGTTGAACACCGGGGAGCTGTTTTTT. Translating gives CAGGLNTGELFF.

The chain carries TRBV6-5 and TRBJ1-2; D possibly corresponds to TRBD1 (5 bases). The CDR3 totals 14 residues. Germline V gene sequence: CDR1 MNHEY, CDR2 SVGAGI. V was cut by 2 bases and J by 4 bases, with 11 bases left in between. The CDR3 DNA is TGTGCCAGCAGTTACAGGCAGGGCGCCTATGGCTACACCTTC. Protein sequence: CASSYRQGAYGYTF.

V is TRBV4-1 and J is TRBJ2-5; 7 bases map to TRBD1. CDR3 length equals 14 residues. J lost 6 bases, V lost 1 base, and 5 bases had no gene match. Germline V gives CDR1 MGHRA, CDR2 YSYEKL. The CDR3 region is CASSQGQGDQTQYF. The CDR3 DNA sequence: TGCGCCAGCAGCCAAGGACAGGGCGATCAGACCCAGTACTTC.

This rearrangement joins TRBV2 to TRBJ2-5; D not certain. The CDR3 has 11 amino acids. The V end was cut by 5 bases, the J end by 5 bases, with 6 bases between. Germline V gives CDR1 SNHLY, CDR2 FYNNEI. For the CDR3, the DNA is TGTGCCAGCAGTCTCTCTGAGACCCAGTACTTC. Translated: CASSLSETQYF.

The rearrangement uses TRBV5-1 and TRBJ2-5; D is possibly TRBD2 (6 bases). The CDR3 is made up of 15 amino acids. Trimming left V 4 bases short and J 2 bases short, with 15 bases between. Per germline, CDR1 SGHRS and CDR2 YFSETQ. The CDR3 DNA reads TGCGCCAGCAGCCCGGGGGACTTTTCACAAGAGACCCAGTACTTC. Translated, it gives CASSPGDFSQETQYF.

The rearrangement joins TRBV2 to TRBJ1-1; TRBD1 might be the D (6 bases). The ends were cut back, 0 bases at V and 0 bases at J, with 14 bases in the middle. The CDR3 loop spans 17 amino acids. Germline V lookup: CDR1 SNHLY, CDR2 FYNNEI. This chain's CDR3 is CASSEAAAGAVNTEAFF. CDR3 DNA sequence: TGTGCCAGCAGTGAAGCGGCTGCAGGGGCGGTGAACACTGAAGCTTTCTTT.

The chain carries TRBV7-6 and TRBJ2-1, with D tentatively TRBD1 (6 bases). Trimming stripped 1 base from V and 4 bases from J, with 17 bases between. Germline CDR1 SGHVS, CDR2 FNYEAQ. CDR3 length equals 17 residues. CDR3 nucleotide sequence: TGTGCCAGCAGCTTAGTCAACGATTTTAGGGGGTACAATGAGCAGTTCTTC. Encoded protein: CASSLVNDFRGYNEQFF.

This clone was observed a few times. The chain uses TRBV29-1 and TRBJ1-5, with D possibly TRBD1 on 6 matching bases. The CDR3 covers 12 residues. The V end lost 7 bases, the J end lost 4 bases, and 11 bases lay between the germline ends. Germline assignment: CDR1 SQVTM and CDR2 ANQGSEA. In DNA, the CDR3 is TGCAGCGCTGGACAGATTAATCAGCCCCAGCATTTT. This gives the protein CSAGQINQPQHF. Drawing the rest from reference TRBV29-1 and TRBJ1-5, the complete variable domain is SAVISQKPSRDICQRGTSLTIQCQVDSQVTMMFWYRQQPGQSLTLIATANQGSEATYESGFVIDKFPISRPNLTFSTLTVSNMSPEDSSIYLCSAGQINQPQHFGDGTRLSIL.

The V call is TRBV9, the J call TRBJ2-3, with 9 bases lining up with TRBD1. Germline CDR1 is SGDLS and CDR2 is YYNGEE. Unmatched junction bases numbered 5, after V lost 2 bases and J lost 1 base. The CDR3 runs to 16 residues. The CDR3 sequence: CASSVMGQGGTDTQYF. CDR3 in DNA: TGTGCCAGCAGCGTGATGGGACAGGGAGGCACAGATACGCAGTATTTT.

The genes are TRBV4-2 and TRBJ2-7, with D maybe TRBD1 (5 bases). The germline V gene has CDR1 LGHNA and CDR2 YNFKEQ. The length of the CDR3 is 13 residues. Trimming cost V 3 bases and J 5 bases, with 11 bases left between them. The CDR3 spells CASSQEQVHEQYF. CDR3 nucleotides: TGTGCCAGCAGCCAGGAACAGGTCCACGAGCAGTACTTC.

The chain combines TRBV25-1 with TRBJ1-1; D not resolved. In germline, CDR1 is MGHDK, CDR2 SYGVNS. This CDR3 has 14 residues. V gave up 4 bases and J gave up 6 bases, with 15 bases separating them. The CDR3 spells CASSGGVNEAEAFF. The CDR3 DNA reads TGTGCCAGCAGTGGGGGAGTTAATGAGGCTGAAGCTTTCTTT.

This chain links TRBV5-1 with TRBJ1-5, with 8 bases matching TRBD1. The junction had 11 bases not matched to a gene; V was cut back by 2 bases and J by 7 bases. The CDR3 runs to 16 residues. In germline, CDR1 is SGHRS, CDR2 YFSETQ. CDR3 sequence reads: CASSFDPTGVGQPQHF. The CDR3 DNA reads as TGCGCCAGCAGCTTCGATCCGACAGGGGTAGGGCAGCCCCAGCATTTT.

The rearrangement links TRBV28 to TRBJ1-1, with 7 bases matching TRBD1. From germline, CDR1 is MDHEN and CDR2 SYDVKM. The CDR3 sequence is 13 residues long. With V trimmed by 5 bases and J by 7 bases, 7 bases remained unmatched. The chain's CDR3 is CASSPRGQIEAFF. Written as DNA, the CDR3 is TGTGCCAGCAGTCCGCGGGGACAGATTGAAGCTTTCTTT.

The chain recombines TRBV10-3 with TRBJ2-7; 8 bases map to TRBD1. This CDR3 region has 15 residues. The ends lost 2 bases at V and 3 bases at J; junction bases unmatched: 6. From germline, CDR1 is ENHRY and CDR2 SYGVKD. The CDR3 loop is CAISEGQGEIYEQYF. CDR3 sequence (DNA): TGTGCCATCAGTGAGGGACAGGGAGAAATCTACGAGCAGTACTTC.